The 17 T cell receptor beta chains below come from one sample, sequenced in a study of blood T cell repertoires in COVID-19 (dated by TCRdb to about 2020). Libraries were constructed by the immunoSEQ multiplex PCR assay. TCRdb re-hosts the immuneACCESS table, in-frame sequences only. Its copies lack some clones; in the studies checked, an unresolved V gene accounts for under half of them, and the cause for the rest is not known. Present in this sample are 150,000 to 200,000 clones, 88% of which were seen just once. Of the sample, roughly 2.2% falls within the top ten clones. Material for sequencing was peripheral blood. These receptors came from a man aged 65 to 85 with active or convalescent COVID-19.

The chain employs TRBV5-1 and TRBJ2-1, with 11 bases identical to TRBD1. The CDR3 is 15 residues long. Germline trimming cut 0 bases from V and 8 bases from J; bases unmatched to any gene: 4. Germline V gene lookup returns CDR1 SGHRS and CDR2 YFSETQ. CDR3 region: CASSLGTGGLDEQFF. DNA of the CDR3: TGCGCCAGCAGCTTGGGGACAGGGGGCTTAGATGAGCAGTTCTTC.

This clone came up once. For the CDR3, the DNA is TGTGCCAGCAGCTGGGGACAGGGGAGTAACTATGGCTACACCTTC. Translation: CASSWGQGSNYGYTF. V is TRBV5-4 and J is TRBJ1-2; TRBD1 agrees at 10 bases. CDR1 is SGHNT and CDR2 is YYREEE in the germline V gene (reference sequence). Trimming cost V 3 bases and J 1 base; bases outside gene matches: 3. The CDR3 covers 15 residues.

V is TRBV5-1 and J is TRBJ1-6; D is possibly TRBD1 (5 bases). CDR1 and CDR2 from the germline V gene are SGHRS and YFSETQ. V was clipped by 0 bases and J by 8 bases, with 9 bases between them. CDR3 size: 14 residues. The CDR3 DNA is TGCGCCAGCAGCTTGGCAGGGTGGGATTCACCCCTCCACTTT. It translates to CASSLAGWDSPLHF.

The chain links TRBV24-1 to TRBJ2-2; possibly TRBD1 for D (5 bases). The germline V gene encodes CDR1 KGHDR and CDR2 SFDVKD. The CDR3 totals 15 residues. V was pared by 1 base and J by 3 bases, with 8 bases between. The CDR3 bases are TGTGCCACCAGTGATTTTAGGGGATACACCGGGGAGCTGTTTTTT. This codes for CATSDFRGYTGELFF.

The chain recombines TRBV18 with TRBJ2-3; a weak D match, TRBD2 (6 bases). Per the germline V gene, CDR1 is KGHSH and CDR2 is LQKENI. V gave up 3 bases and J gave up 5 bases, with 12 bases separating them. The CDR3 loop spans 14 amino acids. DNA of the CDR3: TGTGCCAGCTCACCGAACCGACTAGGAGATACGCAGTATTTT. Its protein product is CASSPNRLGDTQYF.

This chain connects TRBV2 to TRBJ2-3; perhaps TRBD2 as D (6 bases). Trimming removed 6 bases from V and 2 bases from J, with 15 bases in between. There are 15 residues in the CDR3. Per the germline V gene, CDR1 is SNHLY and CDR2 is FYNNEI. CDR3 nucleotide sequence: TGTGCCAGCAGGACAACTAGCAGAATCACAGATACGCAGTATTTT. It encodes CASRTTSRITDTQYF. The full variable domain, its missing parts supplied by reference TRBV2 and TRBJ2-3, is EPEVTQTPSHQVTQMGQEVILRCVPISNHLYFYWYRQILGQKVEFLVSFYNNEISEKSEIFDDQFSVERPDGSNFTLKIRSTKLEDSAMYFCASRTTSRITDTQYFGPGTRLTVL.

The V and J genes are TRBV19 and TRBJ2-7, with 8 bases matching TRBD1. The trim removed 7 bases at V and 4 bases at J, leaving 12 bases unmatched. The V gene's germline CDR1 is LNHDA and CDR2 SQIVND (reference sequence). This CDR3 is 15 amino acids long. The DNA for the CDR3 is TGTGCCAGTAAAAGGACAGGGCGGGGATATTACGAGCAGTACTTC. This translates into CASKRTGRGYYEQYF.

This sequence joins TRBV6-2 or TRBV6-3 and TRBJ2-6, with D perhaps TRBD1 (6 bases). The CDR3 consists of 17 residues. Germline V gene sequence: CDR1 MNHEY, CDR2 SVGEGT. V lost 4 bases to trimming and J lost 1 base, with 14 bases between them. This CDR3 is CASSWGTRGSGANVLTF. In DNA, the CDR3 is TGTGCCAGCAGTTGGGGGACCAGGGGATCTGGGGCCAACGTCCTGACTTTC.

This chain uses TRBV28 with TRBJ2-3, with 9 nucleotides matching TRBD1. The CDR3 has 15 amino acids. The germline V gene encodes CDR1 MDHEN and CDR2 SYDVKM. J lost 4 bases, V lost 5 bases, and 7 bases had no gene match. The DNA of the CDR3 is TGTGCCAGCAGTCCATCGGGACAGGGTTCAGATACGCAGTATTTT. It specifies CASSPSGQGSDTQYF.

The chain has TRBV5-6 and TRBJ2-2; possibly TRBD2 for D (6 bases). The length of the CDR3 is 15 residues. Germline V gene sequence: CDR1 SGHDT, CDR2 YYEEEE. V lost 0 bases, J lost 4 bases, and 10 bases lay in between. In DNA form, the CDR3 reads TGTGCCAGCAGCTTGGCGGGAGAGGTCACCGGGGAGCTGTTTTTT. Translating gives CASSLAGEVTGELFF.

The V call is TRBV28, the J call TRBJ2-7; D might be TRBD1 (5 bases). V was pared by 5 bases and J by 0 bases, with 8 bases between. This CDR3 spans 13 amino acids. Germline V lookup: CDR1 MDHEN, CDR2 SYDVKM. CDR3 region: CASSADTSYEQYF. CDR3 sequence (DNA): TGTGCCAGCAGTGCGGACACCTCCTACGAGCAGTACTTC.

For the CDR3, the DNA is TGTGCCAGTAGTATGGAGGGTTTGGAGACCCAGTACTTC. Residues: CASSMEGLETQYF. The chain employs TRBV19 and TRBJ2-5, with D possibly being TRBD2 (6 bases). The germline gives CDR1 LNHDA, CDR2 SQIVND (reference sequence). V was cut by 3 bases and J by 5 bases, with 10 bases left in between. The CDR3 length is 13 residues.

The rearrangement uses TRBV28 and TRBJ2-5; D is perhaps TRBD1 (5 bases). Germline loops: CDR1 MDHEN, CDR2 SYDVKM. This CDR3 spans 14 amino acids. Trimming left V 0 bases short and J 3 bases short, with 8 bases between. In DNA form, the CDR3 reads TGTGCCAGCAGTTTATGGCAAGGGGAAGAGACCCAGTACTTC. This gives the protein CASSLWQGEETQYF.

The chain links TRBV19 to TRBJ1-4; weak D call: TRBD1 (6 bases). V gave up 5 bases and J gave up 8 bases, with 18 bases separating them. The germline gives CDR1 LNHDA, CDR2 SQIVND (reference sequence). This CDR3 is built from 15 residues. This CDR3 reads CASSDQQGVLEKLFF. The CDR3 DNA reads as TGTGCCAGTAGTGATCAACAGGGTGTTTTGGAAAAACTGTTTTTT.

The gene calls are TRBV6-6 and TRBJ2-7, with 11 bases that match TRBD2. V dropped 7 bases and J dropped 5; count of bases not matched to a gene: 7. This CDR3 is 14 amino acids long. Germline CDR1 reads MNHNY; CDR2 reads SVGAGI (reference sequence). The DNA of the CDR3 is TGTGCCAGCAACTTACTAGCGGGAGTCGACGAGCAGTACTTC. Translation gives CASNLLAGVDEQYF.

This chain links TRBV15 with TRBJ2-3; D unresolved. This CDR3 contains 12 residues. Trimming took off 3 bases at V and 6 bases at J, with 7 bases between the two ends. Germline V gene data show CDR1 as LNHNV and CDR2 as YYDKDF (reference sequence). The CDR3 reads CATSSRADTQYF. Here the CDR3 DNA reads TGTGCCACCAGCAGCAGAGCGGATACGCAGTATTTT.

This clone has just a few counts. This sequence joins TRBV5-4 and TRBJ2-7; 8 positions agree with TRBD1. There are 12 residues in the CDR3. Germline V gene lookup returns CDR1 SGHNT and CDR2 YYREEE (reference sequence). After removal of 2 bases from V and 6 bases from J, the junction contained 1 base not matched to a gene. CDR3 nucleotides: TGTGCCAGCAGCTTCACAGGGGGCGAGCAGTACTTC. Translation gives CASSFTGGEQYF.